This TCR beta chain was sequenced in a study of blood T cell repertoires in COVID-19. The overall study: The United States, Italy and Spain provided the acute and convalescent COVID-19 samples. PBMCs, B-cell-depleted T cells, or T cells were the source of the cDNA or gDNA that made up the material.

For this clone: The sample holds other DNA sequences that translate to the same CDR3.

The germline CDR1 and CDR2 sequences are SGHRS and YFSETQ. This CDR3 is built from 14 residues. V lost 4 bases to trimming and J lost 3 bases, with 14 bases between them. Authors' processing steps: From reference gene primer amplification, estimates of nucleated cell counts were derived. The protocol was immunoSEQ multiplex PCR, while the TCRdb copy is restricted to in-frame clones and leaves out a portion. V and J calls and clone size are given by that table; D and trimming were obtained from the DNA. This repertoire shows 95,000 to 150,000 clones, 60% to 80% found once; its top ten account for over 6.5%.

The chain carries TRBV5-1 and TRBJ2-7; TRBD1 is a possible D gene (5 bases). Sequencing used peripheral blood. The TCR sequence derives from a human donor in a cohort sampled during active COVID-19. The CDR3 DNA sequence: TGCGCCAGCAGCCTCGACGACCAGGGCTACGAGCAGTACTTC. Protein sequence: CASSLDDQGYEQYF.